A single sample is the source of the 12 T cell receptor beta chains below, sequenced in a study of T cell repertoires in cytomegalovirus infection. Each CDR3 protein is one row after TCRdb ran MiXCR on the reads. The sample lists more than 150,000 distinct CDR3 sequences, roughly a quarter seen once, with 11% in the top ten. The sequencing input was PBMCs. These receptors were collected from a human donor in good health (CMV status not recorded). Some clones in this sample may be carry-over from other donors' samples.

Only a few counts were recorded for this clonotype. A read error may be the cause here, since a much bigger clone is one base away. The CDR3 sequence is CASSLGAANYGYTF. CDR3 nucleotide sequence: TGTGCCAGCAGCTTAGGGGCAGCTAACTATGGCTACACCTTC. This chain uses TRBV7-6 with TRBJ1-2; the D is unclear. Deletions cut 1 base from V and 0 bases from J, with 6 bases between. CDR3 length equals 14 residues. Germline V lookup: CDR1 SGHVS, CDR2 FNYEAQ. Based on the CDR3 plus reference TRBV7-6 and TRBJ1-2, the full variable domain is GAGVSQSPRYKVTKRGQDVALRCDPISGHVSLYWYRQALGQGPEFLTYFNYEAQQDKSGLPNDRFSAERPEGSISTLTIQRTEQRDSAMYRCASSLGAANYGYTFGSGTRLTVV.

This clonotype was seen many times. The CDR3 DNA follows: TGTGCCAGCAGCTTTAACAGTCTGGACGCTGAAGCTTTCTTT. This encodes CASSFNSLDAEAFF. This chain joins TRBV7-9 and TRBJ1-1, with D unclear. CDR3 size: 14 residues. CDR1 SEHNR and CDR2 FQNEAQ come from the germline V gene (reference sequence). Between the trimmed V and J ends, which lost 3 bases and 6 bases, there was a span of 14 bases.

This clonotype appeared a single time. V gene TRBV28 combines with J gene TRBJ2-3; no clear D gene. This CDR3 region has 14 residues. The ends were cut back, 7 bases at V and 0 bases at J, with 11 bases in the middle. Germline CDR1 reads MDHEN; CDR2 reads SYDVKM. The CDR3 spells CASTKYTSTDTQYF. In DNA form, the CDR3 reads TGTGCCAGCACCAAATATACTAGCACAGATACGCAGTATTTT.

This clonotype came up a few times. V usage is TRBV19 and J usage is TRBJ2-2, with 7 bases fitting TRBD2. V was pared by 9 bases and J by 8 bases, with 0 bases of the junction left unmatched. The germline gives CDR1 LNHDA, CDR2 SQIVND (reference sequence). This CDR3 contains 10 residues. The CDR3 loop is CASGRGELFF. The DNA of the CDR3 is TGTGCCAGCGGGAGGGGGGAGCTGTTTTTT. The full variable domain, with the rest looked up from reference TRBV19 and TRBJ2-2, is DGGITQSPKYLFRKEGQNVTLSCEQNLNHDAMYWYRQDPGQGLRLIYYSQIVNDFQKGDIAEGYSVSREKKESFPLTVTSAQKNPTAFYLCASGRGELFFGEGSRLTVL.

This clonotype has more than one count but fewer than ten. The chain is built from TRBV7-9 and TRBJ1-2, with D tentatively TRBD1 (6 bases). CDR3 size: 11 residues. The V gene's germline CDR1 is SEHNR and CDR2 FQNEAQ (reference sequence). The CDR3 is CAPGGGAGYTF. The CDR3, as DNA: TGTGCTCCCGGGGGGGGCGCGGGCTACACCTTC.

This clonotype was seen ten or more times. V gene TRBV12-5 combines with J gene TRBJ2-5; 12 nucleotides match TRBD2. There are 18 residues in the CDR3. V was pared by 2 bases and J by 0 bases, with 7 bases of the junction left unmatched. From germline, CDR1 is LGHNT and CDR2 FRNRAP. CDR3 sequence (DNA): TGTGCTAGTGGTTTGATCACTAGCGGGGGGACCTACCAAGAGACCCAGTACTTC. This sequence encodes CASGLITSGGTYQETQYF.

This clonotype occurred many times. The chain links TRBV15 to TRBJ2-4, with 7 bases aligning to TRBD1. Unmatched junction bases numbered 6, after V lost 3 bases and J lost 1 base. CDR1 is LNHNV, CDR2 YYDKDF, per germline (reference sequence). CDR3 length equals 16 residues. The CDR3 region is CATSSLQGKAKNIQYF. The CDR3, as DNA: TGTGCCACCAGCAGTCTACAGGGGAAGGCCAAAAACATTCAGTACTTC.

The chain is built from TRBV7-3 and TRBJ2-1, with 14 bases matching TRBD2. The CDR3 spans 15 residues. Per the germline V gene, CDR1 is SGHTA and CDR2 is FQGTGA. Germline trimming cut 5 bases from V and 9 bases from J; bases unmatched to any gene: 6. The CDR3 is CASSTGLAGATEQFF. The DNA of the CDR3 is TGTGCCAGCAGCACGGGACTAGCGGGAGCTACTGAGCAGTTCTTC.

The chain has TRBV27 and TRBJ2-2, with TRBD1 as a possible D gene (5 bases). The germline CDR1 and CDR2 sequences are MNHEY and SMNVEV (reference sequence). Trimming stripped 5 bases from V and 0 bases from J, with 7 bases between. This CDR3 contains 14 residues. CDR3 residues: CASSDSPNTGELFF. The CDR3 DNA reads TGTGCCAGCAGTGACAGTCCGAACACCGGGGAGCTGTTTTTT.

The CDR3, as DNA: TGCGCCAGCAGCCACGTACTAGCGGGGGACACCTACGAGCAGTACTTC. It is translated as CASSHVLAGDTYEQYF. The chain employs TRBV4-1 and TRBJ2-7; 11 nucleotides align to TRBD2. This CDR3 spans 16 amino acids. With V trimmed by 3 bases and J by 2 bases, 6 bases remained unmatched. CDR1 is MGHRA, CDR2 YSYEKL, per germline.

The chain is built from TRBV19 and TRBJ1-2; 10 bases map to TRBD1. Germline values: CDR1 LNHDA, CDR2 SQIVND (reference sequence). The CDR3 is 14 amino acids. V was clipped by 3 bases and J by 2 bases; unmatched bases: 0. The CDR3 spells CASSMGQGNYGYTF. CDR3 nucleotide sequence: TGTGCCAGTAGTATGGGACAGGGGAACTATGGCTACACCTTC.

This clonotype has at least ten counts. The chain recombines TRBV7-9 with TRBJ1-3, with 8 nucleotides matching TRBD1. J was trimmed by 1 base and V by 5 bases; bases with no gene match: 1. Germline V gene data show CDR1 as SEHNR and CDR2 as FQNEAQ (reference sequence). CDR3 size: 14 residues. In DNA, the CDR3 is TGTGCCAGCAGCCGGACAGGGTCTGGAAACACCATATATTTT. The encoded protein is CASSRTGSGNTIYF.